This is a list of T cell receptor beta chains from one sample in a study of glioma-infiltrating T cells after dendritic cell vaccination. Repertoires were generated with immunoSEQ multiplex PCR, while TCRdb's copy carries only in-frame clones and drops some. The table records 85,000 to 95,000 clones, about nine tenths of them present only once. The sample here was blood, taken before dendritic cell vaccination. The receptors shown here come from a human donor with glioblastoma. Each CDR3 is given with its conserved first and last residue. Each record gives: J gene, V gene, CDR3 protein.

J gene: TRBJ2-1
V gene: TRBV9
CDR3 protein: CASSGSSGRLGNEQFF

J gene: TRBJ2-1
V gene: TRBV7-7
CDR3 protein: CASSLSGTSDSNEQFF

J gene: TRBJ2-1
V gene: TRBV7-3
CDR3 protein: CASSLIGGLAGGRSRNEQFF

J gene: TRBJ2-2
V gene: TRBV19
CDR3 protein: CASSISTGHTGELFF

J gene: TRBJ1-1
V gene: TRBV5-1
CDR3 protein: CASSLGGGRTEAFF

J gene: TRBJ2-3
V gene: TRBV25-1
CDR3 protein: CASSEYFLAGTDTQYF

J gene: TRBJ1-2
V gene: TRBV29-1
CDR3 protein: CSVRGTYGYTF

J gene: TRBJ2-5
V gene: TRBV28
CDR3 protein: CASSLRRGVQETQYF

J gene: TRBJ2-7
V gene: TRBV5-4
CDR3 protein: CASSQAGAPSYEQYF

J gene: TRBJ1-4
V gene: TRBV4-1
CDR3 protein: CASSLAEQGREKLFF

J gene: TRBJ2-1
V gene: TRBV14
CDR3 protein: CASSQDAGLGYNEQFF

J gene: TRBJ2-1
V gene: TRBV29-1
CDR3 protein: CSVENLAGVSADEQFF

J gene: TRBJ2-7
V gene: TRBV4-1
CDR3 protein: CASSPAGTSGVPSYEQYF

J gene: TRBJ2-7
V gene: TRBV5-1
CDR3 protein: CASSLALAREQYF

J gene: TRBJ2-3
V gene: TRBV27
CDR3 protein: CASSLSGPRVQYF

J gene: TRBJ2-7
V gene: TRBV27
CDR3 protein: CASSLSQGARQYF

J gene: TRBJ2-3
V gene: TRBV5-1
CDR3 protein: CASSWGQVTDTQYF

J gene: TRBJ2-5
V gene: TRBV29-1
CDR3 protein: CSVYYRARVDQYF

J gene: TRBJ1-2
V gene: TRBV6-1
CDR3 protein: CASSDAWGANYGYTF

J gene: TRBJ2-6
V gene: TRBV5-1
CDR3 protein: CASSRDSDSGANVLTF

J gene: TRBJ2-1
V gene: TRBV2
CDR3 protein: CARALAGDPEQFF

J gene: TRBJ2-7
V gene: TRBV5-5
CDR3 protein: CASSLGPGQGVHEQYF